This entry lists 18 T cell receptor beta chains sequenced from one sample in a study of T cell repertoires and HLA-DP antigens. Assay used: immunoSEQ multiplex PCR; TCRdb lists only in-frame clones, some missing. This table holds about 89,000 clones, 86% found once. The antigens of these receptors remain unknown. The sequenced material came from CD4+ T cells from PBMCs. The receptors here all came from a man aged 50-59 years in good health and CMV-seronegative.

Written as DNA, the CDR3 is TGCGCCAGCAGCCCCACTAGCGGGTCGAAGGAGACCCAGTACTTC. It specifies CASSPTSGSKETQYF. The chain is built from TRBV5-1 and TRBJ2-5, with 9 nucleotides matching TRBD2. CDR3 length: 15 amino acids. With V trimmed by 4 bases and J by 5 bases, 9 bases remained unmatched. Per germline, CDR1 SGHRS and CDR2 YFSETQ. The full variable domain, its missing parts supplied by reference TRBV5-1 and TRBJ2-5, is KAGVTQTPRYLIKTRGQQVTLSCSPISGHRSVSWYQQTPGQGLQFLFEYFSETQRNKGNFPGRFSGRQFSNSRSEMNVSTLELGDSALYLCASSPTSGSKETQYFGPGTRLLVL.

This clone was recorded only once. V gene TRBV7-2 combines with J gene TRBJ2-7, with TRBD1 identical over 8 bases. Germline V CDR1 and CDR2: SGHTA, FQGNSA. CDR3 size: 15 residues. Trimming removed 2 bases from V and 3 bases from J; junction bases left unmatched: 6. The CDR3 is CASSLSGQALYEQYF. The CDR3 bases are TGTGCCAGCAGCTTATCGGGACAGGCCCTCTACGAGCAGTACTTC.

The CDR3 spells CAISEYFGTGKNNEQFF. The CDR3 nucleotides are TGTGCCATCAGTGAGTACTTTGGGACAGGGAAGAACAATGAGCAGTTCTTC. This chain connects TRBV10-3 to TRBJ2-1, with 9 nucleotides matching TRBD1. The CDR3 extends over 17 amino acids. Germline V gene data show CDR1 as ENHRY and CDR2 as SYGVKD. J was trimmed by 5 bases and V by 1 base; bases with no gene match: 9.

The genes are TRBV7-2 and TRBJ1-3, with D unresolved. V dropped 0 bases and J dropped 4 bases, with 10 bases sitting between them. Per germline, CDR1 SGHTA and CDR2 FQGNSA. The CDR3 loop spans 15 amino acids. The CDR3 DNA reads TGTGCCAGCAGCTTAGCGGACGCCACCGGAAACACCATATATTTT. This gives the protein CASSLADATGNTIYF.

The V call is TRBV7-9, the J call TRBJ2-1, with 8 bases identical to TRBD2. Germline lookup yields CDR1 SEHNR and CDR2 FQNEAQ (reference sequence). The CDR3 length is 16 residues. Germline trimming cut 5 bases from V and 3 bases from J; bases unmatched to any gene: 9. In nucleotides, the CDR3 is TGTGCCAGCAGCCCCCTAGGGACTAGGAACTACAATGAGCAGTTCTTC. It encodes CASSPLGTRNYNEQFF.

CDR3 sequence (DNA): TGTGCCAGCACCATTACAGGGGGACTCTATGGCTACACCTTC. Translated, it gives CASTITGGLYGYTF. This sequence joins TRBV7-9 and TRBJ1-2, with 8 bases that match TRBD1. Germline trimming cut 7 bases from V and 4 bases from J; bases unmatched to any gene: 8. The CDR3 contains 14 residues. From germline, CDR1 is SEHNR and CDR2 FQNEAQ (reference sequence).

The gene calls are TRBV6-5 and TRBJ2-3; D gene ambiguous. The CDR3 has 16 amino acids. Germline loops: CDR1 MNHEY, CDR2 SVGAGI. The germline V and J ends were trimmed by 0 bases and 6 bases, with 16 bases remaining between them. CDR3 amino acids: CASSYSTLAAADTQYF. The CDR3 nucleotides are TGTGCCAGCAGTTACTCTACTTTGGCGGCGGCGGATACGCAGTATTTT.

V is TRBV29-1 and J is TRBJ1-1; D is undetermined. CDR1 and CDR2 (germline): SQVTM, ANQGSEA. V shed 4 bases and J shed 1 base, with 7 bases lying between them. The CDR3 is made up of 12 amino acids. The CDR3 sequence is CSVVRSNTEAFF. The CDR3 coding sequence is TGCAGCGTTGTGCGATCGAACACTGAAGCTTTCTTT.

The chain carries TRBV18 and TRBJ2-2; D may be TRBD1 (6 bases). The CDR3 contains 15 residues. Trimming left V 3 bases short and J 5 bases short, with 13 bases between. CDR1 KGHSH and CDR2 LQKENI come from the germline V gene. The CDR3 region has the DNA TGTGCCAGCTCACCCATGGACAGCGGTACCGGGGAGCTGTTTTTT. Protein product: CASSPMDSGTGELFF.

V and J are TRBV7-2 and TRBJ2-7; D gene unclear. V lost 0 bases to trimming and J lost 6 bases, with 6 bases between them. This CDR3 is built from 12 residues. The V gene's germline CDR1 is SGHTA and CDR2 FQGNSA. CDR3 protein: CASSLAPSEQYF. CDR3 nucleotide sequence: TGTGCCAGCAGCTTAGCCCCCTCCGAGCAGTACTTC.

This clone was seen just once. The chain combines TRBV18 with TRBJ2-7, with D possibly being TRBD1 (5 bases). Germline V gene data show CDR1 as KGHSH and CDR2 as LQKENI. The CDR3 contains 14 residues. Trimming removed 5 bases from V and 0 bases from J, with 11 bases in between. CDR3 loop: CASSSDSSSYEQYF. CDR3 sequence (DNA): TGTGCCAGCTCATCCGACAGTAGCTCCTACGAGCAGTACTTC.

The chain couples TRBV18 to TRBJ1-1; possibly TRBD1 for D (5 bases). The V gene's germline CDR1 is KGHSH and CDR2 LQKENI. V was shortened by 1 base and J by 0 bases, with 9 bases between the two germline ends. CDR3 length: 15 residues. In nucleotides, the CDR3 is TGTGCCAGCTCACCACAACTAGGGGTGAACACTGAAGCTTTCTTT. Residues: CASSPQLGVNTEAFF. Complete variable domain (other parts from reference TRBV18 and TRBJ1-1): NAGVMQNPRHLVRRRGQEARLRCSPMKGHSHVYWYRQLPEEGLKFMVYLQKENIIDESGMPKERFSAEFPKEGPSILRIQQVVRGDSAAYFCASSPQLGVNTEAFFGQGTRLTVV.

The CDR3, as DNA: TGTGCCAGCAAACAACAGGGGGCACTTAGAAACACCATATATTTT. This codes for CASKQQGALRNTIYF. The chain employs TRBV6-6 and TRBJ1-3, with TRBD1 identical over 9 bases. Germline assignment: CDR1 MNHNY and CDR2 SVGAGI (reference sequence). This CDR3 contains 15 residues. V shed 7 bases, J shed 5 bases, and the junction held 9 bases outside the gene matches.

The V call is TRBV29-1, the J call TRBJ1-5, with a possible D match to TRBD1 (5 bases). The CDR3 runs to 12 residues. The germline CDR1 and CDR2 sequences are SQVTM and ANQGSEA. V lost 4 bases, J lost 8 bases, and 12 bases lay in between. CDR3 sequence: CSVGGGSEPQHF. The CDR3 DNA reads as TGCAGCGTTGGCGGGGGTTCTGAGCCCCAGCATTTT. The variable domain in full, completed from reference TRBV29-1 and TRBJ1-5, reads SAVISQKPSRDICQRGTSLTIQCQVDSQVTMMFWYRQQPGQSLTLIATANQGSEATYESGFVIDKFPISRPNLTFSTLTVSNMSPEDSSIYLCSVGGGSEPQHFGDGTRLSIL.

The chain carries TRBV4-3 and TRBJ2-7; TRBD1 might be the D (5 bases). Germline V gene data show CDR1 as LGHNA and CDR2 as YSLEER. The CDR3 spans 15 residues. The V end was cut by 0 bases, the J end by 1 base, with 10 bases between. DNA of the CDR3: TGCGCCAGCAGCCAAGATAGGGGCGCGTCCTACGAGCAGTACTTC. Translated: CASSQDRGASYEQYF.

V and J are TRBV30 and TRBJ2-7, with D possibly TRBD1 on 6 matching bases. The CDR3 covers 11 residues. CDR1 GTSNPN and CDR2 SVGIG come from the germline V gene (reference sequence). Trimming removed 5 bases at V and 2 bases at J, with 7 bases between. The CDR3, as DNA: TGTGCCTGGGACAGGACCTACGAGCAGTACTTC. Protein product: CAWDRTYEQYF.

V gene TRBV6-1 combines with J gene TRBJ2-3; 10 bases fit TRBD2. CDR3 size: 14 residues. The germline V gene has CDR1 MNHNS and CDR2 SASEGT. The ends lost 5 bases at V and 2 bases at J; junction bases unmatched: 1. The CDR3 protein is CASSLAGVTDTQYF. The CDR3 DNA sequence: TGTGCCAGCAGTCTAGCGGGGGTCACAGATACGCAGTATTTT.

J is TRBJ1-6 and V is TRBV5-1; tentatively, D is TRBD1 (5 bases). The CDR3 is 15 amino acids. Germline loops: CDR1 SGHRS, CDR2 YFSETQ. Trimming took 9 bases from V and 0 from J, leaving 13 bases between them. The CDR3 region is CATKTENSYNSPLHF. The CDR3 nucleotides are TGCGCCACCAAGACAGAAAACTCCTATAATTCACCCCTCCACTTT.